Following are 23 T cell receptor beta chains from one sample sequenced in a study of blood T cell repertoires in COVID-19. TCRdb's table, derived via immunoSEQ multiplex PCR, lists solely in-frame clones and lacks some. The sample records about 100,000 clones, about 92% being singletons. The specimen was peripheral blood. Receptors originate from a man aged 50-59 years with active COVID-19.

This chain connects TRBV7-3 to TRBJ2-1; TRBD2 aligns across 9 bases. CDR3 size: 14 residues. Unmatched junction bases numbered 8, after V lost 7 bases and J lost 7 bases. Per the germline V gene, CDR1 is SGHTA and CDR2 is FQGTGA. The CDR3 DNA is TGTGCCAGCACGGGTAGCGGGAGTAGAAATGAGCAGTTCTTC. Its protein is CASTGSGSRNEQFF.

The J gene is TRBJ2-3, the V gene TRBV9; D call uncertain. CDR3 size: 14 residues. Germline V CDR1 and CDR2: SGDLS, YYNGEE. Deletions cut 4 bases from V and 0 bases from J, with 9 bases between. CDR3 bases: TGTGCCAGCAGCCCCCAGGTGAGCACAGATACGCAGTATTTT. Its protein is CASSPQVSTDTQYF.

V and J are TRBV11-2 and TRBJ2-5, with TRBD2 as a possible D gene (5 bases). V shed 5 bases and J shed 4 bases, with 17 bases lying between them. Germline-derived CDR1 and CDR2 are SGHAT and FQNNGV. The CDR3 totals 15 residues. CDR3 in amino acids: CASSLDGLFGETQYF. CDR3 nucleotide sequence: TGTGCCAGCAGCCTCGACGGACTGTTTGGAGAGACCCAGTACTTC.

V is TRBV12-3 or TRBV12-4 and J is TRBJ1-2; D remains unclear. This CDR3 spans 13 amino acids. The ends were cut back, 7 bases at V and 4 bases at J, with 13 bases in the middle. The DNA for the CDR3 is TGTGCCAGCACCACCGGAGGATTCTATGGCTACACCTTC. It codes for CASTTGGFYGYTF.

This chain uses TRBV11-2 with TRBJ2-3, with 9 bases that match TRBD2. This CDR3 contains 16 residues. CDR1 and CDR2 from the germline V gene are SGHAT and FQNNGV. V was clipped by 1 base and J by 1 base; unmatched bases: 3. CDR3 loop: CASSLGASGGTDTQYF. The DNA for the CDR3 is TGTGCCAGCAGCTTAGGGGCTAGCGGGGGCACAGATACGCAGTATTTT.

The chain has TRBV7-9 and TRBJ1-1; TRBD1 is a possible D gene (6 bases). CDR1 is SEHNR and CDR2 is FQNEAQ in the germline V gene (reference sequence). The CDR3 covers 13 residues. V was clipped by 2 bases and J by 5 bases, with 9 bases between them. CDR3 loop: CASSLTGNTEAFF. The CDR3 nucleotides read TGTGCCAGCAGCTTAACAGGGAATACTGAAGCTTTCTTT.

The chain combines TRBV9 with TRBJ2-2; 8 nucleotides align to TRBD1. This CDR3 has 16 amino acids. V lost 0 bases, J lost 5 bases, and 6 bases stayed unmatched. Germline V lookup: CDR1 SGDLS, CDR2 YYNGEE. The DNA of the CDR3 is TGTGCCAGCAGCGTAGACAACTGGGACAGGACCGGGGAGCTGTTTTTT. Translated, it gives CASSVDNWDRTGELFF. The full variable domain, rest sourced from reference TRBV9 and TRBJ2-2, is DSGVTQTPKHLITATGQRVTLRCSPRSGDLSVYWYQQSLDQGLQFLIQYYNGEERAKGNILERFSAQQFPDLHSELNLSSLELGDSALYFCASSVDNWDRTGELFFGEGSRLTVL.

The chain is built from TRBV6-5 and TRBJ2-7; weak D call: TRBD1 (5 bases). Trimming shortened V by 2 bases and J by 3 bases, and 14 bases separated the two germline ends. Germline V gene data show CDR1 as MNHEY and CDR2 as SVGAGI. This CDR3 has 15 amino acids. The CDR3 DNA reads as TGTGCCAGCAGTTACCGGCAGGGTGGGAACTACGAGCAGTACTTC. This gives the protein CASSYRQGGNYEQYF.

The chain is built from TRBV28 and TRBJ2-3; D uncertain. Deletions cut 1 base from V and 5 bases from J, with 7 bases between. This CDR3 comprises 13 residues. Germline loops: CDR1 MDHEN, CDR2 SYDVKM. The CDR3 DNA follows: TGTGCCAGCAGTTTATCGGGTGGAGATACGCAGTATTTT. This gives the protein CASSLSGGDTQYF.

V gene TRBV7-9 combines with J gene TRBJ2-6, with 7 bases that match TRBD1. The CDR3 length is 16 residues. V was clipped by 8 bases and J by 0 bases; unmatched bases: 7. CDR1 and CDR2 from the germline V gene are SEHNR and FQNEAQ (reference sequence). The CDR3 DNA sequence: TGTGCCAGCGGGACAGAGAGGTCCTCTGGGGCCAACGTCCTGACTTTC. Amino acid sequence: CASGTERSSGANVLTF.

V usage is TRBV28 and J usage is TRBJ2-3, with 9 bases aligning to TRBD2. The ends lost 5 bases at V and 4 bases at J; junction bases unmatched: 4. Germline values: CDR1 MDHEN, CDR2 SYDVKM. This CDR3 has 14 residues. CDR3 coding DNA: TGTGCCAGCAGTCGGACTAGCGACTCAGATACGCAGTATTTT. This gives the protein CASSRTSDSDTQYF.

This chain joins TRBV2 and TRBJ2-2; 11 nucleotides align to TRBD2. The CDR3 has 15 residues. Trimming cost V 3 bases and J 6 bases; bases outside gene matches: 3. Germline assignment: CDR1 SNHLY and CDR2 FYNNEI. The CDR3 loop is CASSDSGRAAGELFF. CDR3 sequence (DNA): TGTGCCAGCAGTGATAGCGGGAGGGCCGCCGGGGAGCTGTTTTTT.

The CDR3, as DNA: TGTGCCAGCACCCCTGAGCGGGATCGCAATCAGCCCCAGCATTTT. Translated, it gives CASTPERDRNQPQHF. The chain couples TRBV28 to TRBJ1-5; unclear D gene. Between the trimmed V and J ends, which lost 7 bases and 2 bases, there was a span of 15 bases. CDR1 and CDR2 (germline): MDHEN, SYDVKM. There are 15 residues in the CDR3.

This clone was recorded once. V is TRBV28 and J is TRBJ1-4; D may be TRBD1 (5 bases). Germline V gene data show CDR1 as MDHEN and CDR2 as SYDVKM. V gave up 5 bases and J gave up 7 bases, with 17 bases separating them. The CDR3 has 15 amino acids. The DNA of the CDR3 is TGTGCCAGCAGTACCCCCGAGTGGGGGGGTGAAAAACTGTTTTTT. Translating it yields CASSTPEWGGEKLFF.

The count of this clone is one. CDR3 bases: TGTGCCAGTAGTATAGATCCGGGACAGTTGTTTGGCGAGCAGTACTTC. It encodes CASSIDPGQLFGEQYF. This chain joins TRBV19 and TRBJ2-7, with 7 bases matching TRBD1. The CDR3 sequence is 16 residues long. The ends lost 0 bases at V and 6 bases at J; junction bases unmatched: 11. CDR1 LNHDA and CDR2 SQIVND come from the germline V gene (reference sequence).

This chain connects TRBV25-1 to TRBJ2-3, with D possibly TRBD2 on 5 matching bases. The CDR3 length is 13 residues. With 1 base removed from V and 6 bases from J, the gap between germline ends came to 8 bases. The germline CDR1 and CDR2 sequences are MGHDK and SYGVNS. The CDR3 reads CASSESGLDTQYF. DNA of the CDR3: TGTGCCAGCAGTGAATCCGGACTGGATACGCAGTATTTT.

This rearrangement joins TRBV7-6 to TRBJ2-3, with 15 nucleotides matching TRBD2. CDR3 size: 17 residues. The junction had 1 base not matched to a gene; V was cut back by 1 base and J by 2 bases. CDR1 SGHVS and CDR2 FNYEAQ come from the germline V gene. The CDR3 spells CASSLGTSGRATDTQYF. CDR3 DNA: TGTGCCAGCAGCTTAGGGACTAGCGGGAGGGCCACAGATACGCAGTATTTT.

The chain has TRBV19 and TRBJ2-2, with TRBD2 matching over 11 bases. The CDR3 runs to 17 residues. Germline lookup yields CDR1 LNHDA and CDR2 SQIVND (reference sequence). Trimming took 1 base from V and 6 from J; bases not matched to a gene: 7. The CDR3 nucleotides are TGTGCCAGTAGTATAGTTAGCGGGAGGGCCGGAGCCGGGGAGCTGTTTTTT. It translates to CASSIVSGRAGAGELFF.

The rearrangement joins TRBV7-9 to TRBJ2-7; 10 bases map to TRBD1. This CDR3 is built from 14 residues. Germline CDR1 SEHNR, CDR2 FQNEAQ (reference sequence). Trimming at V came to 5 bases and at J to 4 bases, leaving 5 bases not matched to a gene. CDR3 DNA sequence: TGTGCCAGCAGCGTTCGGGACAGGGGTTACGAGCAGTACTTC. Protein: CASSVRDRGYEQYF.

The chain links TRBV20-1 to TRBJ1-5; D might be TRBD1 (5 bases). The germline V gene has CDR1 DFQATT and CDR2 SNEGSKA (reference sequence). V gave up 3 bases and J gave up 7 bases, with 10 bases separating them. The length of the CDR3 is 12 residues. The CDR3 loop is CSASSQGQPQHF. In DNA form, the CDR3 reads TGCAGTGCTAGTTCCCAGGGACAGCCCCAGCATTTT.

J is TRBJ1-1 and V is TRBV27; D ambiguous. V was pared by 3 bases and J by 3 bases, with 14 bases between. This CDR3 is built from 15 residues. Germline V lookup: CDR1 MNHEY, CDR2 SMNVEV (reference sequence). CDR3 DNA sequence: TGTGCCAGCAGTTTTGGAGACCCTTGGGACACTGAAGCTTTCTTT. Residues: CASSFGDPWDTEAFF.

The sample holds a few counts of this clone. This chain uses TRBV10-1 with TRBJ2-7; TRBD2 agrees at 10 bases. The germline gives CDR1 WNHNN, CDR2 SYGVQD (reference sequence). V lost 3 bases, J lost 6 bases, and 5 bases stayed unmatched. The length of the CDR3 is 14 residues. The CDR3 coding sequence is TGCGCCAGCAGTGAATCTAGCGGGAGCGGCGAGCAGTACTTC. Translating it yields CASSESSGSGEQYF.

The chain employs TRBV5-6 and TRBJ2-5; tentative D call: TRBD2 (6 bases). V gave up 6 bases and J gave up 1 base, with 10 bases separating them. This CDR3 contains 13 residues. Germline CDR1 is SGHDT and CDR2 is YYEEEE. The CDR3 DNA reads TGTGCCAGCACCTGGGGGGTCCAAGAGACCCAGTACTTC. This sequence encodes CASTWGVQETQYF.